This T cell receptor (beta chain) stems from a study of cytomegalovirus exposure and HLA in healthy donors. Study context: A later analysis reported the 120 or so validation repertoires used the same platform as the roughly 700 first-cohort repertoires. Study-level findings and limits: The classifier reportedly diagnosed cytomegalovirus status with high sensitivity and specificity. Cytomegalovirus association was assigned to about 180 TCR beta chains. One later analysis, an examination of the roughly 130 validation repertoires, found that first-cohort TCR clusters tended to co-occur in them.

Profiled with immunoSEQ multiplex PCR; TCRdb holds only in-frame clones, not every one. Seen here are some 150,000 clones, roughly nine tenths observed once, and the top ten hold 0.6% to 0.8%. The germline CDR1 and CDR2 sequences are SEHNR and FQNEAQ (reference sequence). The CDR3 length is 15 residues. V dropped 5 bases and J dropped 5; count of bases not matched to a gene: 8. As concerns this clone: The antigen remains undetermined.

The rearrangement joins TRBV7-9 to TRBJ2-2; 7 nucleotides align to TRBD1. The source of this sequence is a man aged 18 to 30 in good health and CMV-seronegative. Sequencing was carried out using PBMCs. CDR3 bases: TGTGCCAGCAGCCCACCGGGACAGTGGACCGGGGAGCTGTTTTTT. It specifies CASSPPGQWTGELFF.